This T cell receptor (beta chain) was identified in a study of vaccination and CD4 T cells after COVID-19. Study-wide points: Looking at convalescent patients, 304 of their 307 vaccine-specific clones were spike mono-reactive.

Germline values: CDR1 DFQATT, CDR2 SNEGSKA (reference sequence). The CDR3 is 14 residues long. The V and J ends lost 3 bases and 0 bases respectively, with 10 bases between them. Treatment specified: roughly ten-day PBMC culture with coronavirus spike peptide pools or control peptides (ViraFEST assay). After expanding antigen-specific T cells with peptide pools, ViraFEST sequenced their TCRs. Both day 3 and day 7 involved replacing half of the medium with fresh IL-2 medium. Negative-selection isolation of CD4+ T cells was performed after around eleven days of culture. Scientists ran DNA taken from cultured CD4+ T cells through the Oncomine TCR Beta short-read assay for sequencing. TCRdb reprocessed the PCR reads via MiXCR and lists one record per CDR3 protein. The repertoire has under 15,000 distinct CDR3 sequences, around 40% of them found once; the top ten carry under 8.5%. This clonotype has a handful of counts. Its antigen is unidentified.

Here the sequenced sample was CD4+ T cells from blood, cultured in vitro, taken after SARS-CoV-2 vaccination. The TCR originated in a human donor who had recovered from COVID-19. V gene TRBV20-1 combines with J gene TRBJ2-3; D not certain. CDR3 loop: CSARALTSTDTQYF. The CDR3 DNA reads TGCAGTGCTAGGGCGTTGACTAGCACAGATACGCAGTATTTT.